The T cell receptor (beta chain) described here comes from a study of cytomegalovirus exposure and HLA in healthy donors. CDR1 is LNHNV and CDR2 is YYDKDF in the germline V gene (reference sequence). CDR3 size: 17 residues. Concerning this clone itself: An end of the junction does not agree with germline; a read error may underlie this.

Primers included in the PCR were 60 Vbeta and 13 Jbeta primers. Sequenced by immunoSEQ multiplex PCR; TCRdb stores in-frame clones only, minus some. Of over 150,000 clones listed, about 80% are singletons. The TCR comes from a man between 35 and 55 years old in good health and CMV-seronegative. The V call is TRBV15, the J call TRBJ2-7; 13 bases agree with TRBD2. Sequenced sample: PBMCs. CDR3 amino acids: CVTSRGIWTSGSYEQYF. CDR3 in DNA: TGTGTCACCAGCAGAGGAATCTGGACTAGCGGGAGCTACGAGCAGTACTTC.